These 10 T cell receptor beta chains originate from one sample sequenced in a study of Graves' ophthalmopathy and Graves' hyperthyroidism. Transcripts of RNA were the source for amplifying TCR beta CDR3 regions. The first round was an RT-PCR with HTBI primers, and the second round was a multiplex PCR. TCRdb fed the multiplex PCR reads into MiXCR, producing one record per CDR3 protein. The sample records roughly 700,000 distinct CDR3 sequences, approximately 40% being singletons. The sequenced sample was peripheral blood. These receptor sequences come from an adult man with Graves' ophthalmopathy.

Comment on this clonotype: The junction departs from the called germline gene at one end, perhaps through a read error. This chain connects TRBV25-1 to TRBJ1-1; no firm D call. Germline V lookup: CDR1 MGHDK, CDR2 SYGVNS. This CDR3 comprises 15 residues. The CDR3 reads CACSVPEEADTEAFF. The CDR3 nucleotides are TGTGCCTGCAGTGTTCCCGAGGAGGCGGACACTGAAGCTTTCTTT.

Ten or more counts support this clonotype. The genes are TRBV9 and TRBJ2-7; 8 bases fit TRBD1. CDR1 and CDR2 (germline): SGDLS, YYNGEE. After removal of 5 bases from V and 3 bases from J, the junction contained 4 bases not matched to a gene. The CDR3 runs 13 residues. CDR3 region: CASSNGQGYEQYF. The CDR3 DNA reads as TGTGCCAGCAGTAATGGACAGGGCTACGAGCAGTACTTC.

Many counts were recorded for this clonotype. CDR3 loop: CSVAAGGSYEQYF. The CDR3 DNA reads TGCAGCGTTGCAGCAGGGGGCTCCTACGAGCAGTACTTC. The V gene is TRBV29-1, the J gene TRBJ2-7; 7 bases agree with TRBD1. CDR1 SQVTM and CDR2 ANQGSEA come from the germline V gene. CDR3 length equals 13 residues. V shed 4 bases, J shed 0 bases, and the junction held 3 bases outside the gene matches.

This clonotype was seen once. The chain joins TRBV28 to TRBJ1-4; TRBD1 is a possible D gene (5 bases). The CDR3 runs 13 residues. CDR1 and CDR2 (germline): MDHEN, SYDVKM. Deletions cut 2 bases from V and 8 bases from J, with 9 bases between. The CDR3 nucleotides read TGTGCCAGCAGTTTAGACAGAACCGAAAAACTGTTTTTT. Its protein product is CASSLDRTEKLFF.

Note on this clonotype: The final CDR3 position lacks the conserved phenylalanine or tryptophan, pointing to a likely read error. The genes are TRBV4-3 and TRBJ2-7; D may correspond to TRBD1 or TRBD2 (5 bases each). The CDR3 has 16 amino acids. Trimming took off 2 bases at V and 2 bases at J, with 16 bases between the two ends. The germline V gene has CDR1 LGHNA and CDR2 YSLEER. The CDR3 loop reads CASSQRSGGSTYEQYS. The CDR3 DNA follows: TGCGCCAGCAGCCAACGAAGTGGGGGTAGCACCTACGAGCAGTACTCC.

This clonotype came up once. V and J are TRBV5-4 and TRBJ1-1; a possible D gene is TRBD1 (6 bases). V was shortened by 0 bases and J by 5 bases, with 17 bases between the two germline ends. The CDR3 runs 16 residues. Germline loops: CDR1 SGHNT, CDR2 YYREEE (reference sequence). Here the CDR3 reads CASSLGMILGGTEAFF. The CDR3 coding sequence is TGTGCCAGCAGCTTGGGAATGATCCTAGGGGGGACTGAAGCTTTCTTT.

This clonotype has more than one count but fewer than ten. The chain uses TRBV7-2 and TRBJ2-2; TRBD1 matches 7 bases. The CDR3 totals 15 residues. Germline loops: CDR1 SGHTA, CDR2 FQGNSA. Trimming took 3 bases from V and 0 from J; bases not matched to a gene: 1. CDR3 sequence: CASSLQGANTGELFF. CDR3 sequence (DNA): TGTGCCAGCAGCTTGCAGGGGGCGAACACCGGGGAGCTGTTTTTT.

This clonotype was counted ten times or more. CDR3 nucleotides: TGTGCCAGCAATGGACAGAACTCCTACGAGCAGTACTTC. It is translated as CASNGQNSYEQYF. The chain uses TRBV25-1 and TRBJ2-7; tentative D call: TRBD1 (6 bases). Trimming removed 7 bases from V and 0 bases from J, with 10 bases in between. From germline, CDR1 is MGHDK and CDR2 SYGVNS. The CDR3 sequence is 13 residues long.

The chain recombines TRBV14 with TRBJ2-5, with TRBD1 matching over 7 bases. Germline trimming cut 3 bases from V and 11 bases from J; bases unmatched to any gene: 0. CDR3 length: 10 residues. CDR1 is SGHDN and CDR2 is FVKESK in the germline V gene. DNA of the CDR3: TGTGCCAGCAGCCAGACAGGGCAGTACTTC. Amino acids: CASSQTGQYF.

The CDR3 sequence: CASCYVDYEQYF. For the CDR3, the DNA is TGTGCCAGCTGTTACGTGGATTACGAGCAGTACTTC. The chain carries TRBV2 and TRBJ2-7; no definite D call. V was clipped by 8 bases and J by 4 bases, with 12 bases between them. This CDR3 comprises 12 residues. Germline V gene lookup returns CDR1 SNHLY and CDR2 FYNNEI.